These 18 T cell receptor beta chains share one sample of origin, sequenced in a study of blood T cell repertoires in COVID-19. Clones were sequenced by immunoSEQ multiplex PCR, and TCRdb holds only the in-frame ones, with some missing. Here the sample spans hundreds of thousands of clones, more than 75% being singletons. Sequenced sample: PBMCs or T cells enriched from blood (not recorded which). These receptors all stem from a man between 60 and 70 years old who had recovered from COVID-19.

The chain has TRBV21-1 and TRBJ1-2. TRBV21-1 is deemed a pseudogene. This CDR3 contains 14 residues. The CDR3 loop is CASSKIGTDDGYTF. CDR3 in DNA: TGTGCCAGCAGCAAAATTGGGACTGACGATGGCTACACCTTC.

This chain connects TRBV27 to TRBJ2-1; TRBD2 matches at 8 bases. Trimming took 7 bases from V and 6 from J; bases not matched to a gene: 26. The CDR3 sequence is 20 residues long. In germline, CDR1 is MNHEY, CDR2 SMNVEV (reference sequence). The CDR3 is CASTNLGPPRSGRVRNEQFF. In DNA form, the CDR3 reads TGTGCCAGCACCAACCTTGGGCCGCCTCGATCCGGGAGGGTTCGCAATGAGCAGTTCTTC.

The chain carries TRBV11-3 and TRBJ2-1; the match to TRBD2 covers 9 bases. This CDR3 contains 14 residues. The V gene's germline CDR1 is SGHNT and CDR2 YENEEA. With V trimmed by 2 bases and J by 8 bases, 4 bases remained unmatched. The CDR3 sequence: CASSLLAGAYEQFF. The CDR3 nucleotides read TGTGCCAGCAGCTTATTAGCGGGAGCCTATGAGCAGTTCTTC.

V gene TRBV19 combines with J gene TRBJ1-1, with 7 bases that match TRBD1. Looked up from germline, CDR1 is LNHDA and CDR2 is SQIVND (reference sequence). With 10 bases clipped from V and 0 bases from J, the junction kept 8 bases outside the gene matches. The CDR3 length is 14 residues. DNA for the CDR3: TGTGCCACCCAGACAGGGCCTATGAACACTGAAGCTTTCTTT. Translating gives CATQTGPMNTEAFF. Together with reference TRBV19 and TRBJ1-1, the CDR3 gives the full variable domain: DGGITQSPKYLFRKEGQNVTLSCEQNLNHDAMYWYRQDPGQGLRLIYYSQIVNDFQKGDIAEGYSVSREKKESFPLTVTSAQKNPTAFYLCATQTGPMNTEAFFGQGTRLTVV.

The V and J genes are TRBV5-1 and TRBJ2-2; D not certain. CDR1 is SGHRS, CDR2 YFSETQ, per germline. The CDR3 spans 14 residues. V lost 0 bases and J 4 bases, leaving 7 bases between the germline ends. The CDR3 DNA reads TGCGCCAGCAGCTTGGGAAGCCTCACCGGGGAGCTGTTTTTT. Translated: CASSLGSLTGELFF.

This clone was seen a handful of times. The chain carries TRBV9 and TRBJ1-2; D unclear. CDR3 length equals 14 residues. V lost 3 bases and J 0 bases, leaving 9 bases between the germline ends. Germline V gene lookup returns CDR1 SGDLS and CDR2 YYNGEE. The CDR3 DNA is TGTGCCAGCAGCGGCAACTTCCCTAACTATGGCTACACCTTC. Protein product: CASSGNFPNYGYTF.

V is TRBV9 and J is TRBJ2-2, with 7 bases that match TRBD1. V gave up 4 bases and J gave up 4 bases; unmatched junction bases: 10. The CDR3 contains 16 residues. The germline CDR1 and CDR2 sequences are SGDLS and YYNGEE. The CDR3 DNA reads TGTGCCAGCAGCCCCCACGGTGGGACAGTCACCGGGGAGCTGTTTTTT. It specifies CASSPHGGTVTGELFF. Full variable domain (missing parts from reference TRBV9 and TRBJ2-2): DSGVTQTPKHLITATGQRVTLRCSPRSGDLSVYWYQQSLDQGLQFLIQYYNGEERAKGNILERFSAQQFPDLHSELNLSSLELGDSALYFCASSPHGGTVTGELFFGEGSRLTVL.

The chain couples TRBV30 to TRBJ1-6; D is perhaps TRBD1 (5 bases). V gave up 4 bases and J gave up 5 bases, with 9 bases separating them. The CDR3 consists of 13 residues. Per germline, CDR1 GTSNPN and CDR2 SVGIG (reference sequence). CDR3 amino acids: CAWTRQHNSPLHF. For the CDR3, the DNA is TGTGCCTGGACAAGACAGCATAATTCACCCCTCCACTTT.

CDR3 nucleotide sequence: TGTGCCAGCAGTGAAAACCGAGCCGACAGAGCCCACACCGGGGAGCTGTTTTTT. It yields the protein CASSENRADRAHTGELFF. The chain combines TRBV25-1 with TRBJ2-2; TRBD1 is a possible D gene (5 bases). This CDR3 has 18 amino acids. The germline CDR1 and CDR2 sequences are MGHDK and SYGVNS. V was clipped by 2 bases and J by 3 bases, with 19 bases between them. Full variable domain (remainder filled in from reference TRBV25-1 and TRBJ2-2): EADIYQTPRYLVIGTGKKITLECSQTMGHDKMYWYQQDPGMELHLIHYSYGVNSTEKGDLSSESTVSRIRTEHFPLTLESARPSHTSQYLCASSENRADRAHTGELFFGEGSRLTVL.

V gene TRBV18 combines with J gene TRBJ2-3; D possibly corresponds to TRBD2 (5 bases). Germline V gene sequence: CDR1 KGHSH, CDR2 LQKENI. The germline V and J ends were trimmed by 3 bases and 2 bases, with 15 bases remaining between them. The CDR3 is made up of 16 amino acids. For the CDR3, the DNA is TGTGCCAGCTCACCTGTTGGGAGCGGAAACACAGATACGCAGTATTTT. Its protein is CASSPVGSGNTDTQYF.

V and J are TRBV5-1 and TRBJ1-1; D is undetermined. This CDR3 is 14 amino acids long. CDR1 and CDR2 (germline): SGHRS, YFSETQ. V was pared by 4 bases and J by 0 bases, with 10 bases between. The CDR3: CASSQLSMNTEAFF. In DNA form, the CDR3 reads TGCGCCAGCAGCCAACTCTCAATGAACACTGAAGCTTTCTTT.

The chain couples TRBV6-1 to TRBJ2-1; possibly TRBD2 for D (5 bases). V was trimmed by 4 bases and J by 0 bases, leaving 13 bases between them. Germline CDR1 reads MNHNS; CDR2 reads SASEGT. The CDR3 has 16 residues. The CDR3 region is CASSGDTGSSYNEQFF. The DNA for the CDR3 is TGTGCCAGCAGTGGAGATACTGGGAGCTCCTACAATGAGCAGTTCTTC.

J is TRBJ2-7 and V is TRBV6-1; 11 nucleotides agree with TRBD2. This CDR3 comprises 15 residues. The germline gives CDR1 MNHNS, CDR2 SASEGT. Trimming cost V 0 bases and J 4 bases; bases outside gene matches: 2. As DNA, the CDR3 is TGTGCCAGCAGTGAAGCTAGCGGGAGGGTATACGAGCAGTACTTC. Translated, it gives CASSEASGRVYEQYF.

The V gene is TRBV7-2, the J gene TRBJ2-7, with TRBD2 identical over 8 bases. Germline V lookup: CDR1 SGHTA, CDR2 FQGNSA. The CDR3 has 16 residues. V was clipped by 4 bases and J by 7 bases; unmatched bases: 15. CDR3 DNA: TGTGCCAGCAGCTGGACCGCTAGCGGGTACCTACGGGAGCAGTACTTC. As protein: CASSWTASGYLREQYF.

V and J are TRBV14 and TRBJ2-1, with 7 positions matching TRBD2. Germline V lookup: CDR1 SGHDN, CDR2 FVKESK. The junction had 7 bases not matched to a gene; V was cut back by 0 bases and J by 2 bases. The length of the CDR3 is 17 residues. Written as DNA, the CDR3 is TGTGCCAGCAGCCAAGAGTGGGCGGGAGTGGCCTACAATGAGCAGTTCTTC. It yields the protein CASSQEWAGVAYNEQFF.

This clone occurred once. The chain employs TRBV5-1 and TRBJ1-1; D remains unclear. CDR1 and CDR2 from the germline V gene are SGHRS and YFSETQ. Trimming removed 0 bases from V and 1 base from J, with 10 bases in between. There are 15 residues in the CDR3. CDR3 coding DNA: TGCGCCAGCAGCTTGGTTTGGTCCGGGAACACTGAAGCTTTCTTT. Its protein product is CASSLVWSGNTEAFF.

CDR3 bases: TGCAGCGTTGACTGGACAGGGGGCGAGCAGTACTTC. Its protein product is CSVDWTGGEQYF. V usage is TRBV29-1 and J usage is TRBJ2-7; 10 bases are a match to TRBD1. Losses at the gene ends were 3 bases for V and 6 bases for J; bases not matched to a gene: 2. This CDR3 spans 12 amino acids. Germline CDR1 SQVTM, CDR2 ANQGSEA.

This clone appeared a single time. This chain joins TRBV10-1 and TRBJ2-7; D gene unclear. This CDR3 is built from 13 residues. The V and J ends lost 0 bases and 2 bases respectively, with 5 bases between them. Germline lookup yields CDR1 WNHNN and CDR2 SYGVQD (reference sequence). CDR3 sequence (DNA): TGCGCCAGCAGTGAGTCAACTGCCTACGAGCAGTACTTC. Its protein is CASSESTAYEQYF.